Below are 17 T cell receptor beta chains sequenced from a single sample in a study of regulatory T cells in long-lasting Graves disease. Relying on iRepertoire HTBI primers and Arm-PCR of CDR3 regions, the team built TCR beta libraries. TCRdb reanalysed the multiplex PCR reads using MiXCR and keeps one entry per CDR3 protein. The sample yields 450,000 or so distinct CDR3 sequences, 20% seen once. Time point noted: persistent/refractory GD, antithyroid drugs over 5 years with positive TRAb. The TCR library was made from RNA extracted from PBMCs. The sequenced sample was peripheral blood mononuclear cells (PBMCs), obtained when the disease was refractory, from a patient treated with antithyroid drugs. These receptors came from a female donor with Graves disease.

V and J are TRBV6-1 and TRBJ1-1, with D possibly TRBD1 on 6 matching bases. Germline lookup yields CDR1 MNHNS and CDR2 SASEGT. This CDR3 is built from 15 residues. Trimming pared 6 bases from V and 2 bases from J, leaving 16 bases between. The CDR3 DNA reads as TGTGCCAGCAGAATTGGGGGGGGGCATAACACTGAAGCTTTCTTT. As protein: CASRIGGGHNTEAFF.

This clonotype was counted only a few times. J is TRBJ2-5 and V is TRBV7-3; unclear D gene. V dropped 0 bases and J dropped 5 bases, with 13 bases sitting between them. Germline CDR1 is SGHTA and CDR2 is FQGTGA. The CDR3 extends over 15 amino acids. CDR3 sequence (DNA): TGTGCCAGCAGCTTAACCCCTGGTATTGGGGAGACCCAGTACTTC. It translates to CASSLTPGIGETQYF. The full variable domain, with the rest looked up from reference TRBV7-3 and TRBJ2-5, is GAGVSQTPSNKVTEKGKYVELRCDPISGHTALYWYRQSLGQGPEFLIYFQGTGAADDSGLPNDRFFAVRPEGSVSTLKIQRTERGDSAVYLCASSLTPGIGETQYFGPGTRLLVL.

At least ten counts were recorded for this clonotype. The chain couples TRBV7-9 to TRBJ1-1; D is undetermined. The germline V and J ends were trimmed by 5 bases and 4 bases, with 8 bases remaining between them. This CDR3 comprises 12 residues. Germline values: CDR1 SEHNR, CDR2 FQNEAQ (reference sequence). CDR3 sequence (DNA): TGTGCCAGCAGCACGGAGGGCACTGAAGCTTTCTTT. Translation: CASSTEGTEAFF.

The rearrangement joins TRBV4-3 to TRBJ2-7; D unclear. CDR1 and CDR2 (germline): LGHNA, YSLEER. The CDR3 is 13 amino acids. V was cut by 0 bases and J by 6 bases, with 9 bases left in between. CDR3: CASSQEGLTEQYF. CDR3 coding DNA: TGCGCCAGCAGCCAAGAGGGGTTAACCGAGCAGTACTTC.

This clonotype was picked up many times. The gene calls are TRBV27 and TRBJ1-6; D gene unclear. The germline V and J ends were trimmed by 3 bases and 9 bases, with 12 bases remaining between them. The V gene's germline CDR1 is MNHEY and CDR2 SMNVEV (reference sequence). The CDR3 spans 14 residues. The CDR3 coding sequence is TGTGCCAGCAGTTTCGGGCAGGCTGTTTCACCCCTCCACTTT. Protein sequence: CASSFGQAVSPLHF.

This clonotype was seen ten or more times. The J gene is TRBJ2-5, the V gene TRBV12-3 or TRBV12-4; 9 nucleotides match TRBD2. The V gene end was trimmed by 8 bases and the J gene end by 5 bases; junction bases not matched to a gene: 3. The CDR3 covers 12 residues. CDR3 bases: TGTGCCAGCGGCGGGGGGGGCGAGACCCAGTACTTC. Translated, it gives CASGGGGETQYF.

The CDR3: CASSEEVVGRGTGELFF. The DNA for the CDR3 is TGTGCCAGCAGTGAAGAGGTGGTGGGGCGGGGAACCGGGGAGCTGTTTTTT. The chain recombines TRBV25-1 with TRBJ2-2; weak D call: TRBD2 (6 bases). The CDR3 runs 17 residues. CDR1 and CDR2 from the germline V gene are MGHDK and SYGVNS. V dropped 2 bases and J dropped 5 bases, with 18 bases sitting between them.

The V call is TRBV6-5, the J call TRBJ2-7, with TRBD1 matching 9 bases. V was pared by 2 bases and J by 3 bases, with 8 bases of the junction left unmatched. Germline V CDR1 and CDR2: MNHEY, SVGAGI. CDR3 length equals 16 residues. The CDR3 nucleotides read TGTGCCAGCAGTTACCCTGACAGGGGGTTTTTCTACGAGCAGTACTTC. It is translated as CASSYPDRGFFYEQYF.

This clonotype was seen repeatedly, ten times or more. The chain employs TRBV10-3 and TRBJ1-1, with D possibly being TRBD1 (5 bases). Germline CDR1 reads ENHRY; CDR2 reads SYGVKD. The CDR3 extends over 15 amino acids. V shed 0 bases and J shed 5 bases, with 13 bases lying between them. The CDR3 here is CAISESWGAGTEAFF. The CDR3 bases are TGTGCCATCAGTGAGTCATGGGGCGCTGGAACTGAAGCTTTCTTT.

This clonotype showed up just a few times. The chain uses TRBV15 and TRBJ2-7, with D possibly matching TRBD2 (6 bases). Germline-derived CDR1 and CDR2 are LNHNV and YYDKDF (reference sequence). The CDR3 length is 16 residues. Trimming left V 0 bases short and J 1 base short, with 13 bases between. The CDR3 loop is CATSRDEEGLSYEQYF. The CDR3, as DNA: TGTGCCACCAGCAGAGATGAGGAGGGTTTATCCTACGAGCAGTACTTC.

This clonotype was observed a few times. DNA of the CDR3: TGTGCCAGCAGGCAATTCCGGGACAGGGTCCACGAGCAGTACTTC. It codes for CASRQFRDRVHEQYF. The chain employs TRBV27 and TRBJ2-7; 9 bases line up with TRBD1. This CDR3 is built from 15 residues. J lost 5 bases, V lost 6 bases, and 11 bases had no gene match. The germline V gene encodes CDR1 MNHEY and CDR2 SMNVEV (reference sequence).

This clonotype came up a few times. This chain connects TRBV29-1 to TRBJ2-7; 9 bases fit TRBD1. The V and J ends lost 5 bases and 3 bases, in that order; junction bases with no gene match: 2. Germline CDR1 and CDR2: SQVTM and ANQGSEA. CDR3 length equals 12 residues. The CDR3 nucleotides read TGCAGCGTTCAGGGACAGGGCTACGAGCAGTACTTC. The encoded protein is CSVQGQGYEQYF.

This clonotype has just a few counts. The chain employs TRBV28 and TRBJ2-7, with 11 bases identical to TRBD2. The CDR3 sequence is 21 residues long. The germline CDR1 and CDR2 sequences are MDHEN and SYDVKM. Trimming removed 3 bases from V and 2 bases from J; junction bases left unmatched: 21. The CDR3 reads CASSLPPLREPGLADTYEQYF. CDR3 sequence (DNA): TGTGCCAGCAGTTTGCCCCCCCTACGGGAGCCGGGACTAGCGGACACCTACGAGCAGTACTTC.

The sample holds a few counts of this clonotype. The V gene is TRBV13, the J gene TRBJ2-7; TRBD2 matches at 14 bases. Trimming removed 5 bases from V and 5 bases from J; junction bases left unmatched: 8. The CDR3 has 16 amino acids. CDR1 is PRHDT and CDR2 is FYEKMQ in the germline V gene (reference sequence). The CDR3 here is CASSIRLAGGSHEQYF. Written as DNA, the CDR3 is TGTGCCAGCAGCATCCGACTAGCGGGAGGGTCCCACGAGCAGTACTTC.

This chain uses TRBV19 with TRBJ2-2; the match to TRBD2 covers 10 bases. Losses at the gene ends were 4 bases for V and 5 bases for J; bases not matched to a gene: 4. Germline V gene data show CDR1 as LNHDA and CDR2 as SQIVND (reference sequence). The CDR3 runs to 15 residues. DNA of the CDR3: TGTGCCAGTAGTACCACTAGCGGGAATACCGGGGAGCTGTTTTTT. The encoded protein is CASSTTSGNTGELFF.

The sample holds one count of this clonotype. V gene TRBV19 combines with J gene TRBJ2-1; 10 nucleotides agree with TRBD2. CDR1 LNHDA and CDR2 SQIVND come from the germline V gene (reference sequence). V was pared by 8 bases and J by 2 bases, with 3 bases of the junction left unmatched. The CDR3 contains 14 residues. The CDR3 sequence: CASLAGDTYNEQFF. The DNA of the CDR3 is TGTGCCAGTCTAGCGGGAGACACCTACAATGAGCAGTTCTTC.

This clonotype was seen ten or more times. The CDR3 nucleotides are TGTGCCAGCACCCCGGACAGGGGGTATGAAAAACTGTTTTTT. This codes for CASTPDRGYEKLFF. The rearrangement uses TRBV28 and TRBJ1-4; 10 positions agree with TRBD1. Trimming at V came to 7 bases and at J to 6 bases, leaving 5 bases not matched to a gene. The CDR3 runs 14 residues. Germline-derived CDR1 and CDR2 are MDHEN and SYDVKM.